The entry below describes one T cell receptor beta chain. No antigen is known for it. The data stem from a study of cytomegalovirus exposure and HLA in healthy donors. Findings of the study overall: Among TCR beta chains, those listed as cytomegalovirus-associated numbered approximately 150. In an earlier analysis, most TCR beta V segments were productive about 87% or about 30% of the time. A later analysis showed HLA-associated TCR beta chains outstripping equally common others in clonal expansion.

In germline, CDR1 is SGHRS, CDR2 YFSETQ. The CDR3 totals 17 residues. Trimming left V 4 bases short and J 2 bases short, with 18 bases between. PCR involved 60 Vbeta and 13 Jbeta primers. Sequenced by immunoSEQ multiplex PCR; TCRdb stores in-frame clones only, minus some. The sample shows 150,000 to 170,000 clones, more than 75% of them seen only once. Healthy donors of bone marrow made up the group. This receptor was identified in a man aged 25-45 years in good health and CMV-seropositive. Material for sequencing was PBMCs. The chain uses TRBV5-1 and TRBJ2-2; a weak D match, TRBD2 (6 bases). Here the CDR3 reads CASSTSGGAYNTGELFF. CDR3 sequence (DNA): TGCGCCAGCAGCACGTCCGGAGGGGCGTATAACACCGGGGAGCTGTTTTTT.